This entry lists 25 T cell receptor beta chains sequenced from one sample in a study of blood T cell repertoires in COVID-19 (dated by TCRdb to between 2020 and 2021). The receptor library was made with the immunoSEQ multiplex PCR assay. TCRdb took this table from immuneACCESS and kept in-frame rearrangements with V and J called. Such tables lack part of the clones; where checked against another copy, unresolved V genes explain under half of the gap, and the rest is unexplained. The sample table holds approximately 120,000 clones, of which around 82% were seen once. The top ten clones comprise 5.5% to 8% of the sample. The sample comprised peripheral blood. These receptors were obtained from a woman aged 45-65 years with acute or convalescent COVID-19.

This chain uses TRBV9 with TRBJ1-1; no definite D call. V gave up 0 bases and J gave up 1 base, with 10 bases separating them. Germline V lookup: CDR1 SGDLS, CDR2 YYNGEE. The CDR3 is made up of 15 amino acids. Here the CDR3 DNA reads TGTGCCAGCAGCGTAGTTGCGGGAGGGAACACTGAAGCTTTCTTT. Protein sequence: CASSVVAGGNTEAFF.

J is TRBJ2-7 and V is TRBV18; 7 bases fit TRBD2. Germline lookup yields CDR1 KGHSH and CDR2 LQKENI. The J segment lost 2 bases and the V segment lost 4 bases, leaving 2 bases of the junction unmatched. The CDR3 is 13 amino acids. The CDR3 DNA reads TGTGCCAGCTCACTCGGACTAGCCTACGAGCAGTACTTC. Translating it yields CASSLGLAYEQYF.

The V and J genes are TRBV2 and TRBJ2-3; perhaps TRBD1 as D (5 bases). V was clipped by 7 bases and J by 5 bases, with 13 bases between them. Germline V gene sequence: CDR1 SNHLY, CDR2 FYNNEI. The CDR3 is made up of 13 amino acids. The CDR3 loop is CASMEGAGDTQYF. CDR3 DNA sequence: TGTGCCAGCATGGAAGGGGCAGGAGATACGCAGTATTTT.

The CDR3 loop is CSVRGIMNTEAFF. For the CDR3, the DNA is TGCAGCGTTCGGGGGATAATGAACACTGAAGCTTTCTTT. V gene TRBV29-1 combines with J gene TRBJ1-1; maybe TRBD1 (5 bases). Between the trimmed V and J ends, which lost 5 bases and 0 bases, there was a span of 10 bases. The germline CDR1 and CDR2 sequences are SQVTM and ANQGSEA. This CDR3 region has 13 residues.

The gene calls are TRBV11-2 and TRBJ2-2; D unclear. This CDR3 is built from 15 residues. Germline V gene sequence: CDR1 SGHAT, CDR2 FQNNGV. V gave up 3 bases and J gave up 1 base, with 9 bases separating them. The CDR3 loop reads CASSFRAGNTGELFF. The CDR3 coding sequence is TGTGCCAGCAGCTTTCGTGCAGGGAACACCGGGGAGCTGTTTTTT. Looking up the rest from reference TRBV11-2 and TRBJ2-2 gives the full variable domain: EAGVAQSPRYKIIEKRQSVAFWCNPISGHATLYWYQQILGQGPKLLIQFQNNGVVDDSQLPKDRFSAERLKGVDSTLKIQPAKLEDSAVYLCASSFRAGNTGELFFGEGSRLTVL.

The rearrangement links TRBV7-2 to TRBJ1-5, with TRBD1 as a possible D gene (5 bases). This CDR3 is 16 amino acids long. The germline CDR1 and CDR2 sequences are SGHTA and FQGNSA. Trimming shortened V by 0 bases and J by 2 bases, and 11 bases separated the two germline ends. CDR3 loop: CASSLAGEVGNQPQHF. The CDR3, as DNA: TGTGCCAGCAGCTTAGCGGGGGAGGTAGGCAATCAGCCCCAGCATTTT.

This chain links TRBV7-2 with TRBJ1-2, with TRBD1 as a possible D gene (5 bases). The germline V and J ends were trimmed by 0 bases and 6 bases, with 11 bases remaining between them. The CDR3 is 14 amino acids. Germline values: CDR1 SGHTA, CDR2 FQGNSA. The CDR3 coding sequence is TGTGCCAGCAGCTTAGCACGGGGGGATAATGGCTACACCTTC. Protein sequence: CASSLARGDNGYTF.

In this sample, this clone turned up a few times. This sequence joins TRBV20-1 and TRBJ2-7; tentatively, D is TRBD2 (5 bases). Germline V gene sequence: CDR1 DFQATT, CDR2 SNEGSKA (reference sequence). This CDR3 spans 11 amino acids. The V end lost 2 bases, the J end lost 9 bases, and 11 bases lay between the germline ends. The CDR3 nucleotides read TGCAGTGCTAGAAAAGAGGGTATGCAGTACTTC. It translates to CSARKEGMQYF.

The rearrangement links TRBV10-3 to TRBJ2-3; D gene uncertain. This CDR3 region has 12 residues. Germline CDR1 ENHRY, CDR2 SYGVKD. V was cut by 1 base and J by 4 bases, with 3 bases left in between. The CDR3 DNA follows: TGTGCCATCAGTGAGTTAGCAGATACGCAGTATTTT. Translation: CAISELADTQYF.

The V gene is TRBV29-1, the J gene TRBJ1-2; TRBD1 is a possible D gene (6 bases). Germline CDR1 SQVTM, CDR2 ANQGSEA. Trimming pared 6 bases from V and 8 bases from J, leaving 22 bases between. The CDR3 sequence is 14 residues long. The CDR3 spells CSVPAVRGQGGYTF. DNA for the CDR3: TGCAGCGTCCCTGCGGTGAGGGGTCAGGGGGGCTACACCTTC.

The CDR3 is CASSDSQGTEAFF. The CDR3 coding sequence is TGTGCCAGCAGTGACTCGCAGGGGACTGAAGCTTTCTTT. The chain recombines TRBV6-4 with TRBJ1-1; D is perhaps TRBD1 (6 bases). Per germline, CDR1 MRHNA and CDR2 SNTAGT. The CDR3 has 13 residues. V lost 0 bases to trimming and J lost 5 bases, with 7 bases between them.

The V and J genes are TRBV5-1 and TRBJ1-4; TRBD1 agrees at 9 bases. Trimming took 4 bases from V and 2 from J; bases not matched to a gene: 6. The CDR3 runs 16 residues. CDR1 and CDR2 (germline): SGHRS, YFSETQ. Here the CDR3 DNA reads TGCGCCAGCAGCAGCGTAGGGACAGGGACTAATGAAAAACTGTTTTTT. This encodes CASSSVGTGTNEKLFF.

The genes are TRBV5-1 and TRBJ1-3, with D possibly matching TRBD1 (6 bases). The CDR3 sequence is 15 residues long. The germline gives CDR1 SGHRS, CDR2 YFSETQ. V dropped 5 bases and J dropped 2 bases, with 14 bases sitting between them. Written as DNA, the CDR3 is TGCGCCAGCAGAGTCGCAGGGGAACCTGGAAACACCATATATTTT. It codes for CASRVAGEPGNTIYF.

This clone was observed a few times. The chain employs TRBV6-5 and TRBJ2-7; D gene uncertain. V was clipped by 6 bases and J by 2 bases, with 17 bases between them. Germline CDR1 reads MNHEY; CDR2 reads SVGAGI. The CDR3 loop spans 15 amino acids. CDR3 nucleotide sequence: TGTGCCAGCAGCGCCTTGGTGGCCCAAACCTACGAGCAGTACTTC. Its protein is CASSALVAQTYEQYF.

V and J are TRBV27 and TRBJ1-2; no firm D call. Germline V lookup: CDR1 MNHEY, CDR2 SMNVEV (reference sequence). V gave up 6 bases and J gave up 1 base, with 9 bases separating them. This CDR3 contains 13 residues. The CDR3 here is CASSPNFNYGYTF. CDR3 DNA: TGTGCCAGCAGCCCAAACTTTAACTATGGCTACACCTTC.

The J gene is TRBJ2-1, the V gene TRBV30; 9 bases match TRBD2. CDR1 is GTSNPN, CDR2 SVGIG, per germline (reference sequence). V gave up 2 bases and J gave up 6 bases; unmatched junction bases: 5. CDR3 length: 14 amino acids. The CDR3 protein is CAWSPAGGLNEQFF. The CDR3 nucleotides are TGTGCCTGGAGTCCGGCGGGGGGGCTCAATGAGCAGTTCTTC.

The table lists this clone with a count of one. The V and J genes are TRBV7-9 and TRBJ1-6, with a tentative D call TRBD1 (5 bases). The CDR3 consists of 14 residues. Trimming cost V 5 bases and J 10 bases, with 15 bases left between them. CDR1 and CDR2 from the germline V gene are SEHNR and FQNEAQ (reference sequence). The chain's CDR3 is CASSGPGTLSPLHF. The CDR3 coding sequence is TGTGCCAGCAGCGGACCCGGGACTCTATCACCCCTCCACTTT.

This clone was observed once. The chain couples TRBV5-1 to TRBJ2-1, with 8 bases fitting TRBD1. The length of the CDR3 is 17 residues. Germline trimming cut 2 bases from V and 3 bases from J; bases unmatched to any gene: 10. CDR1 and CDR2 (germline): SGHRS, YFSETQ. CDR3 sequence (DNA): TGCGCCAGCAGCTTAAACGTCGACAGGGGATTCTACAATGAGCAGTTCTTC. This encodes CASSLNVDRGFYNEQFF. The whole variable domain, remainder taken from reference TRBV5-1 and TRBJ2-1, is KAGVTQTPRYLIKTRGQQVTLSCSPISGHRSVSWYQQTPGQGLQFLFEYFSETQRNKGNFPGRFSGRQFSNSRSEMNVSTLELGDSALYLCASSLNVDRGFYNEQFFGPGTRLTVL.

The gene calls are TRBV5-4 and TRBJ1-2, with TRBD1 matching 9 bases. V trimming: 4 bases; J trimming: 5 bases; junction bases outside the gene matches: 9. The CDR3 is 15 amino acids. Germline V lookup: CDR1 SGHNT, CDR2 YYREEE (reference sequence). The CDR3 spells CASSPSGTGKYGYTF. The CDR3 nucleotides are TGTGCCAGCAGCCCTTCCGGGACAGGGAAGTATGGCTACACCTTC.

The CDR3: CASRSGLATYTDTQYF. The CDR3 bases are TGCGCCAGCAGATCGGGACTAGCGACATACACAGATACGCAGTATTTT. V is TRBV5-1 and J is TRBJ2-3, with 10 bases fitting TRBD2. The CDR3 loop spans 16 amino acids. With 5 bases clipped from V and 2 bases from J, the junction kept 8 bases outside the gene matches. Germline loops: CDR1 SGHRS, CDR2 YFSETQ.

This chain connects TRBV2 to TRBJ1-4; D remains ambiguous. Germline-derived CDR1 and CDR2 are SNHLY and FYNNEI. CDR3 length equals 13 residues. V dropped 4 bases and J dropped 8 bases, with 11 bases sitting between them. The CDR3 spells CASSVRAGEKLFF. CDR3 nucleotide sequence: TGTGCCAGCAGTGTAAGGGCGGGGGAAAAACTGTTTTTT.

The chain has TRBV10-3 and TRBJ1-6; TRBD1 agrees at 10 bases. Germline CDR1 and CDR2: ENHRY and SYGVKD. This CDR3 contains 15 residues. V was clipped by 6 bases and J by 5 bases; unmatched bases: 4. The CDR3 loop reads CAIRAGTGDNSPLHF. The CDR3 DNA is TGTGCCATCAGAGCCGGGACAGGGGATAATTCACCCCTCCACTTT.

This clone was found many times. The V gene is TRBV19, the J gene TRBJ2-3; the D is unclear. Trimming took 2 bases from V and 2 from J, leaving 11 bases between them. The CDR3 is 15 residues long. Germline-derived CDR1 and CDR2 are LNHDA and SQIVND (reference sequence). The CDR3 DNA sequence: TGTGCCAGTAGTATAAGTTTGGCTTCCACAGATACGCAGTATTTT. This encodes CASSISLASTDTQYF.

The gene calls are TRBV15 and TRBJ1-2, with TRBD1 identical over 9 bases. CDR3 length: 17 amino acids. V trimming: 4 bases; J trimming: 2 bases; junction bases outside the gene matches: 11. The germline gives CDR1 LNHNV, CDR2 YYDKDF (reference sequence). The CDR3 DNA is TGTGCCACCAGCAAACCGGGACAGGGTGATCCCAACTATGGCTACACCTTC. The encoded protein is CATSKPGQGDPNYGYTF.

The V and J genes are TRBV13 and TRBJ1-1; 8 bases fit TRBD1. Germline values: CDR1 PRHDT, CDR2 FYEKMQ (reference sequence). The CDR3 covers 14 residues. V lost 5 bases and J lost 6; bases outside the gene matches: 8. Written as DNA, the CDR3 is TGTGCCAGCAGCCCCCCGGACAGGGAGGCTGAAGCTTTCTTT. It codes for CASSPPDREAEAFF. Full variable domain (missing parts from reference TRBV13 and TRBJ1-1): AAGVIQSPRHLIKEKRETATLKCYPIPRHDTVYWYQQGPGQDPQFLISFYEKMQSDKGSIPDRFSAQQFSDYHSELNMSSLELGDSALYFCASSPPDREAEAFFGQGTRLTVV.